Shown below are 19 T cell receptor beta chains from a single sample sequenced in a study of T cell repertoires in cytomegalovirus infection. Which antigens these TCRs recognize remains unknown. TCRdb re-called the reads with MiXCR, one entry per CDR3 protein. This sample has about 920,000 distinct CDR3 sequences, with 30% to 40% found just once. Sequenced material: cultured CD8+ T cells from PBMCs, taken from culture after CMV antigen stimulation. These receptors originate from a human donor in good health (CMV status not recorded). Some clones in this sample may be carry-over from other donors' samples.

The chain's CDR3 is CASSYSGFFTEAFF. The CDR3 DNA is TGTGCCAGCAGTTACTCCGGATTTTTCACTGAAGCTTTCTTT. This chain connects TRBV6-5 to TRBJ1-1; the D is unclear. Trimming shortened V by 0 bases and J by 4 bases, and 9 bases separated the two germline ends. The length of the CDR3 is 14 residues. The germline V gene has CDR1 MNHEY and CDR2 SVGAGI.

This clonotype was found many times. The chain couples TRBV27 to TRBJ2-1; no clear D. This CDR3 contains 11 residues. Germline CDR1 is MNHEY and CDR2 is SMNVEV (reference sequence). Trimming pared 8 bases from V and 4 bases from J, leaving 6 bases between. This CDR3 reads CASGLYNEQFF. CDR3 coding DNA: TGTGCCAGCGGGCTATACAATGAGCAGTTCTTC.

The chain uses TRBV19 and TRBJ2-1; D is undetermined. Trimming removed 8 bases at V and 4 bases at J, with 12 bases between. Germline V gene lookup returns CDR1 LNHDA and CDR2 SQIVND (reference sequence). There are 13 residues in the CDR3. The CDR3 nucleotides read TGTGCCAGTCGTCATGGGGTTTACAATGAGCAGTTCTTC. It yields the protein CASRHGVYNEQFF.

The rearrangement links TRBV6-6 to TRBJ1-2, with D possibly matching TRBD1 (5 bases). The CDR3 contains 12 residues. Deletions cut 8 bases from V and 1 base from J, with 8 bases between. Germline values: CDR1 MNHNY, CDR2 SVGAGI (reference sequence). CDR3 in DNA: TGTGCCAGCGGGGCTAATAACTATGGCTACACCTTC. Amino acid sequence: CASGANNYGYTF.

Only a few counts were recorded for this clonotype. The J gene is TRBJ2-1, the V gene TRBV6-1; TRBD1 might be the D (7 bases). Trimming took off 10 bases at V and 7 bases at J, with 20 bases between the two ends. This CDR3 comprises 14 residues. Germline loops: CDR1 MNHNS, CDR2 SASEGT. CDR3 nucleotide sequence: TGTGCCACTCTCGGAGGGACAGTTAAGAATGAGCAGTTCTTC. This encodes CATLGGTVKNEQFF.

A few counts support this clonotype. This chain connects TRBV6-2 or TRBV6-3 to TRBJ2-7; TRBD2 matches 7 bases. With V trimmed by 6 bases and J by 2 bases, 7 bases remained unmatched. The length of the CDR3 is 14 residues. Germline V gene data show CDR1 as MNHEY and CDR2 as SVGEGT. The DNA for the CDR3 is TGTGCCAGCAGGGGGGGGACGGGAACCTACGAGCAGTACGTC. Protein: CASRGGTGTYEQYV.

A few counts support this clonotype. This chain joins TRBV27 and TRBJ1-1; D unclear. The CDR3 totals 16 residues. The V gene lost 7 bases and the J gene lost 0 bases, with 18 bases spanning the gap. Germline loops: CDR1 MNHEY, CDR2 SMNVEV (reference sequence). The CDR3 reads CASKRSVTQMNTEAFF. The CDR3 DNA reads as TGTGCCAGCAAAAGGTCCGTGACACAAATGAACACTGAAGCTTTCTTT.

This clonotype was picked up many times. The chain is built from TRBV7-3 and TRBJ2-2; TRBD2 aligns across 7 bases. The CDR3 totals 16 residues. The germline CDR1 and CDR2 sequences are SGHTA and FQGTGA. J was trimmed by 7 bases and V by 4 bases; bases with no gene match: 12. The CDR3 loop is CASSSLAARGIGELFF. The CDR3 DNA sequence: TGTGCCAGCAGCTCGCTAGCGGCACGGGGGATCGGGGAGCTGTTTTTT.

V usage is TRBV19 and J usage is TRBJ1-2; no definite D call. V lost 4 bases to trimming and J lost 4 bases, with 16 bases between them. Germline V gives CDR1 LNHDA, CDR2 SQIVND (reference sequence). This CDR3 contains 15 residues. The CDR3 region is CASSTPADYLYGYTF. In DNA, the CDR3 is TGTGCCAGTAGTACCCCAGCGGACTACCTCTATGGCTACACCTTC.

This clonotype has more than one count but fewer than ten. J is TRBJ2-1 and V is TRBV7-9; D remains ambiguous. The CDR3 runs to 15 residues. V lost 7 bases to trimming and J lost 6 bases, with 19 bases between them. CDR1 and CDR2 from the germline V gene are SEHNR and FQNEAQ (reference sequence). The CDR3 DNA reads TGTGCCAGCACCCCTAATGGTTCGTGGGGCAATGAGCAGTTCTTC. This translates into CASTPNGSWGNEQFF.

This clonotype was detected ten times or more. This chain connects TRBV6-1 to TRBJ2-1; 8 nucleotides align to TRBD1. Trimming took 7 bases from V and 8 from J; bases not matched to a gene: 16. CDR1 is MNHNS, CDR2 SASEGT, per germline. The CDR3 is made up of 16 amino acids. This CDR3 reads CASTLAGRGRLDEQFF. DNA of the CDR3: TGTGCCAGCACCCTTGCGGGCAGGGGGCGCTTGGATGAGCAGTTCTTC.

CDR3 residues: CSGGTGGTEAFF. CDR3 DNA: TGCAGCGGCGGGACAGGGGGGACTGAAGCTTTCTTT. The V gene is TRBV29-1, the J gene TRBJ1-1; TRBD1 agrees at 11 bases. V was pared by 7 bases and J by 5 bases, with 3 bases of the junction left unmatched. Per germline, CDR1 SQVTM and CDR2 ANQGSEA. The CDR3 consists of 12 residues.

This clonotype was counted between two and nine times. The chain uses TRBV7-6 and TRBJ1-6; D gene ambiguous. The CDR3 is 15 amino acids. V gave up 2 bases and J gave up 7 bases, with 12 bases separating them. CDR1 and CDR2 from the germline V gene are SGHVS and FNYEAQ. The CDR3 is CASSLKPGWNSPLHF. DNA for the CDR3: TGTGCCAGCAGCTTAAAGCCCGGTTGGAATTCACCCCTCCACTTT.

This clonotype appeared a few times. The V gene is TRBV19, the J gene TRBJ2-1; D not resolved. V lost 5 bases, J lost 3 bases, and 11 bases lay in between. The CDR3 spans 14 residues. Germline CDR1 and CDR2: LNHDA and SQIVND (reference sequence). The CDR3 DNA follows: TGTGCCAGTAGTCCTCCCGGATTCTACAATGAGCAGTTCTTC. Its translation: CASSPPGFYNEQFF.

This clonotype has just one count. The junction departs from germline at one end; a sequencing error may be responsible. The chain recombines TRBV6-2 or TRBV6-3 with TRBJ2-1; 14 bases line up with TRBD2. Germline lookup yields CDR1 MNHEY and CDR2 SVGEGT. The CDR3 is 13 residues long. The chain's CDR3 is CASSSGLAGAQIF. Here the CDR3 DNA reads TGTGCCAGCAGTTCGGGACTAGCGGGGGCCCAGATCTTC.

The chain couples TRBV5-4 to TRBJ2-7, with D tentatively TRBD2 (6 bases). The V gene's germline CDR1 is SGHNT and CDR2 YYREEE (reference sequence). The V end lost 1 base, the J end lost 2 bases, and 16 bases lay between the germline ends. The CDR3 length is 16 residues. CDR3 residues: CASSLLGEASTYEQYF. CDR3 nucleotide sequence: TGTGCCAGCAGCTTGTTAGGGGAGGCATCTACCTACGAGCAGTACTTC.

The chain employs TRBV24-1 and TRBJ2-1, with 10 bases identical to TRBD1. Looked up from germline, CDR1 is KGHDR and CDR2 is SFDVKD. This CDR3 spans 17 amino acids. Trimming removed 4 bases from V and 1 base from J; junction bases left unmatched: 6. The CDR3 coding sequence is TGTGCCACCAGTGACCGGAGGACAGGGGGATCCTACAATGAGCAGTTCTTC. Its translation is CATSDRRTGGSYNEQFF.

A few counts support this clonotype. Relative to the germline gene, one junction end is altered; a read error may explain this. This chain joins TRBV7-7 and TRBJ2-7, with D maybe TRBD1 (6 bases). CDR3 size: 13 residues. Germline CDR1 SSHAT, CDR2 FNYEAQ (reference sequence). As DNA, the CDR3 is TGTGCTAGCAGCTCCACAGGGACCCACGAGCAGTACTTC. Encoded protein: CASSSTGTHEQYF.

The rearrangement uses TRBV20-1 and TRBJ2-5, with 12 positions matching TRBD2. CDR3 size: 14 residues. V lost 5 bases to trimming and J lost 0 bases; unmatched junction nucleotides: 1. Germline CDR1 is DFQATT and CDR2 is SNEGSKA (reference sequence). CDR3 sequence reads: CSAWTSGDQETQYF. DNA for the CDR3: TGCAGTGCTTGGACTAGCGGGGACCAAGAGACCCAGTACTTC.